The 7 T cell receptor beta chains listed next were all sequenced from one sample in a study of blood T cell repertoires in COVID-19. This table comes from immunoSEQ multiplex PCR, and its TCRdb copy is limited to in-frame clones, with some not included. The sample has 150,000 to 200,000 clones; 80% are singletons. Sequencing used PBMCs or T cells enriched from blood (not recorded which). All receptors derive from a woman in her sixties or seventies who had recovered from COVID-19.

The chain uses TRBV27 and TRBJ2-2; 7 nucleotides agree with TRBD1. The CDR3 runs 14 residues. From germline, CDR1 is MNHEY and CDR2 SMNVEV (reference sequence). Trimming removed 4 bases from V and 2 bases from J; junction bases left unmatched: 1. CDR3 sequence: CASSWDRNTGELFF. CDR3 coding DNA: TGTGCCAGCAGTTGGGACAGAAACACCGGGGAGCTGTTTTTT.

This clone was seen just once. The V and J genes are TRBV4-1 and TRBJ1-2; 8 bases agree with TRBD1. Germline V gene lookup returns CDR1 MGHRA and CDR2 YSYEKL. The V segment lost 0 bases and the J segment 3 bases; nucleotides outside the gene matches: 6. The CDR3 is 16 amino acids. CDR3 nucleotides: TGCGCCAGCAGCCAAGACGGACAGGGTAGTCACTATGGCTACACCTTC. Its protein product is CASSQDGQGSHYGYTF.

This clone occurred a few times. This sequence joins TRBV27 and TRBJ2-7; D is possibly TRBD2 (6 bases). Germline assignment: CDR1 MNHEY and CDR2 SMNVEV (reference sequence). The ends were cut back, 3 bases at V and 2 bases at J, with 8 bases in the middle. The CDR3 sequence is 13 residues long. The CDR3 protein is CASSLRTTYEQYF. CDR3 DNA sequence: TGTGCCAGCAGTTTGAGGACTACCTACGAGCAGTACTTC.

The table lists this clone with a count of one. This sequence joins TRBV5-1 and TRBJ2-3, with 8 positions matching TRBD2. The CDR3 has 13 residues. Trimming at V came to 8 bases and at J to 1 base, leaving 3 bases not matched to a gene. CDR1 and CDR2 from the germline V gene are SGHRS and YFSETQ. The CDR3 loop is CASSAGGTDTQYF. As DNA, the CDR3 is TGCGCCAGTTCAGCGGGGGGCACAGATACGCAGTATTTT.

The chain employs TRBV4-2 and TRBJ1-5; D unresolved. Germline values: CDR1 LGHNA, CDR2 YNFKEQ. V was clipped by 4 bases and J by 4 bases, with 20 bases between them. CDR3 size: 17 residues. The chain's CDR3 is CASSPRWAEGENQPQHF. The CDR3 bases are TGTGCCAGCAGCCCTCGGTGGGCAGAGGGAGAGAATCAGCCCCAGCATTTT.

The V and J genes are TRBV3-1 (or the pseudogene TRBV3-2) and TRBJ2-1, with TRBD2 matching 8 bases. The germline CDR1 and CDR2 sequences are LGHDT and YNNKEL (reference sequence). The CDR3 contains 16 residues. The J segment lost 7 bases and the V segment lost 3 bases, leaving 11 bases of the junction unmatched. CDR3 protein: CASSHPYGGAGNEQFF. The CDR3 coding sequence is TGTGCCAGCAGCCATCCTTACGGGGGGGCGGGGAATGAGCAGTTCTTC.

J is TRBJ2-4 and V is TRBV5-4, with a tentative D call TRBD2 (5 bases). The V gene lost 5 bases and the J gene lost 5 bases, with 11 bases spanning the gap. From germline, CDR1 is SGHNT and CDR2 YYREEE (reference sequence). The CDR3 is made up of 13 amino acids. The DNA of the CDR3 is TGTGCCAGCAGTGGGGAGTCCCAAAACATTCAGTACTTC. Amino acid sequence: CASSGESQNIQYF. Variable domain in full (rest from reference TRBV5-4 and TRBJ2-4): ETGVTQSPTHLIKTRGQQVTLRCSSQSGHNTVSWYQQALGQGPQFIFQYYREEENGRGNFPPRFSGLQFPNYSSELNVNALELDDSALYLCASSGESQNIQYFGAGTRLSVL.